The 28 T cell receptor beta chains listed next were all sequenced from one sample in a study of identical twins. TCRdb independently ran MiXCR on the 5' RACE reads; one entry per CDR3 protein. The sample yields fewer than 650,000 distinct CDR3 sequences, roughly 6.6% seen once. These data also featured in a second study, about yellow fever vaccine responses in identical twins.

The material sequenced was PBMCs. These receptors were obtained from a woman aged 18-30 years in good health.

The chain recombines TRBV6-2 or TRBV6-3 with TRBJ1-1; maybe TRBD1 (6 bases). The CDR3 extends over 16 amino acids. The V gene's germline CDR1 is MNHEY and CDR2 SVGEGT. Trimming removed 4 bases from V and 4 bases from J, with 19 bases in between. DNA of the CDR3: TGTGCCAGCAGTTTATTTTACAGGGCCGGGGGCACTGAAGCTTTCTTT. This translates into CASSLFYRAGGTEAFF.

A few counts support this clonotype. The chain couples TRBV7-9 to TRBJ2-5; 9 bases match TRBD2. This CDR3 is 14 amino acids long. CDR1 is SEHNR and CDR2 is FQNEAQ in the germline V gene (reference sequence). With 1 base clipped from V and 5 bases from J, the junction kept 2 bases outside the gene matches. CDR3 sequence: CASSLGTSVETQYF. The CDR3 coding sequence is TGTGCCAGCAGCTTAGGGACTAGCGTTGAGACCCAGTACTTC.

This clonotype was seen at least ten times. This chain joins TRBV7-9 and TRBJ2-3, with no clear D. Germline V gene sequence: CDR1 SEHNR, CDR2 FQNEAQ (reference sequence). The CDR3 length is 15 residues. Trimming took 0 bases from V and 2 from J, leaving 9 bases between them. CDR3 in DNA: TGTGCCAGCAGCTTAGCGAGGCAGTCCACAGATACGCAGTATTTT. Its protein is CASSLARQSTDTQYF. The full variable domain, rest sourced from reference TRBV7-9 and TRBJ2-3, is DTGVSQNPRHKITKRGQNVTFRCDPISEHNRLYWYRQTLGQGPEFLTYFQNEAQLEKSRLLSDRFSAERPKGSFSTLEIQRTEQGDSAMYLCASSLARQSTDTQYFGPGTRLTVL.

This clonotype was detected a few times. The CDR3: CASSQESSGSYNEQFF. The CDR3 DNA sequence: TGTGCCAGCAGCCAAGAATCCAGCGGTTCATACAATGAGCAGTTCTTC. The genes are TRBV4-2 and TRBJ2-1; a weak D match, TRBD2 (5 bases). This CDR3 region has 16 residues. The ends were cut back, 0 bases at V and 4 bases at J, with 13 bases in the middle. CDR1 is LGHNA and CDR2 is YNFKEQ in the germline V gene.

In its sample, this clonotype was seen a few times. The chain's CDR3 is CASSPRLAGVEQYV. In DNA form, the CDR3 reads TGCGCCAGCAGCCCAAGACTAGCGGGGGTCGAGCAGTACGTC. This chain links TRBV5-1 with TRBJ2-7, with 12 bases lining up with TRBD2. CDR3 size: 14 residues. CDR1 is SGHRS, CDR2 YFSETQ, per germline. V lost 4 bases, J lost 6 bases, and 5 bases stayed unmatched.

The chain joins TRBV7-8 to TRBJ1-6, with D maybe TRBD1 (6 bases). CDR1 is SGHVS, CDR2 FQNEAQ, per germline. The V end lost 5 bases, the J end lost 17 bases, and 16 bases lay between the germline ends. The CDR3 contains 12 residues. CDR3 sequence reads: CASSPVGGSVHF. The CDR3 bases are TGTGCCAGCAGCCCAGTTGGGGGCTCCGTCCACTTT.

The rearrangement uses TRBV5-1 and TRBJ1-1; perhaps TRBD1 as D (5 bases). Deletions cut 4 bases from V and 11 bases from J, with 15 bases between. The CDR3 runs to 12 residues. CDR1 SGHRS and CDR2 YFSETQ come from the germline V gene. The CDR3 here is CASSPSGRDAFF. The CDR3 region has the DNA TGCGCCAGCAGCCCGTCGGGTAGGGACGCTTTCTTT.

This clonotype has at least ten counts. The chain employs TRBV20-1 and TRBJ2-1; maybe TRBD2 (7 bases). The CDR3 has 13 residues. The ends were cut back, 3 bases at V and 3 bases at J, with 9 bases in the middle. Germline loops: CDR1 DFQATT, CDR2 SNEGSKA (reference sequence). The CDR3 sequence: CSASGGHYNEQFF. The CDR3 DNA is TGCAGTGCTAGCGGGGGGCACTACAATGAGCAGTTCTTC.

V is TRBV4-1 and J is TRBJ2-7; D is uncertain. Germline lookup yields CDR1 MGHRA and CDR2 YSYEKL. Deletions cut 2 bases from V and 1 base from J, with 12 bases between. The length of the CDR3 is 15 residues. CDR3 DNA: TGCGCCAGCAGCCAAACAATAACCGGTTCCTACGAGCAGTACGTC. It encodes CASSQTITGSYEQYV.

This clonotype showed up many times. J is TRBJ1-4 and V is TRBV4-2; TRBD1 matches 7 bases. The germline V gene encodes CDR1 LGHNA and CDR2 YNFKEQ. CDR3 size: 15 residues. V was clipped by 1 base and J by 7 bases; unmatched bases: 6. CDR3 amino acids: CASSQGGGETEKLFF. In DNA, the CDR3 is TGTGCCAGCAGCCAAGGAGGGGGCGAGACTGAAAAACTGTTTTTT.

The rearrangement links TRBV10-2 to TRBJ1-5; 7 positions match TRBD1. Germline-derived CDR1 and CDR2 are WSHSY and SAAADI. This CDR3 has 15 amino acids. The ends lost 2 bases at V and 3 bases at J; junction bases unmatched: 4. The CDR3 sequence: CASSERDSFNQPQHF. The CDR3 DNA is TGCGCCAGCAGTGAGCGGGACAGTTTCAATCAGCCCCAGCATTTT.

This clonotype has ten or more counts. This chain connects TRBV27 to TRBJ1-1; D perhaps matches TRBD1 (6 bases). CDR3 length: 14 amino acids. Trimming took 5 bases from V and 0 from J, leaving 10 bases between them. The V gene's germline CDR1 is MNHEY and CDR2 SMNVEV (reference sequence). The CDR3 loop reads CASSMRGMNTEAFF. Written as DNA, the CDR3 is TGTGCCAGCAGTATGAGGGGGATGAACACTGAAGCTTTCTTT.

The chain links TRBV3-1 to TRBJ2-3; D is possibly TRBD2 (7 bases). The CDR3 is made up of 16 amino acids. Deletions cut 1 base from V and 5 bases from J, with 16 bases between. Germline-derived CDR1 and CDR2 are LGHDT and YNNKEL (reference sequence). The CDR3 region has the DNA TGTGCCAGCAGCCAAGTGGGACGGGGGGCGAAAGATACGCAGTATTTT. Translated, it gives CASSQVGRGAKDTQYF.

CDR3 sequence: CATSGLAGGPYEQYF. In DNA, the CDR3 is TGTGCCACCAGCGGACTAGCGGGAGGGCCTTACGAGCAGTACTTC. J is TRBJ2-7 and V is TRBV15, with TRBD2 identical over 15 bases. This CDR3 is built from 15 residues. The V gene end was trimmed by 5 bases and the J gene end by 4 bases; junction bases not matched to a gene: 3. Looked up from germline, CDR1 is LNHNV and CDR2 is YYDKDF (reference sequence).

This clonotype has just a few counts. Written as DNA, the CDR3 is TGCAGTGCTAGAGATATCGGGCGGCAAGAGACCCAGTACTTC. Translated, it gives CSARDIGRQETQYF. The J gene is TRBJ2-5, the V gene TRBV20-1; D is uncertain. Germline-derived CDR1 and CDR2 are DFQATT and SNEGSKA (reference sequence). The V end was cut by 0 bases, the J end by 2 bases, with 10 bases between. The CDR3 totals 14 residues.

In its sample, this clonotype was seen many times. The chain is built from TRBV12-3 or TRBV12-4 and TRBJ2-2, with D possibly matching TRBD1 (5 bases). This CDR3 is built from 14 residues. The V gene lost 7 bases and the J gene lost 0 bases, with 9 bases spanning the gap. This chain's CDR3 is CASTTGPNTGELFF. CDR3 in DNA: TGTGCCAGCACCACAGGACCGAACACCGGGGAGCTGTTTTTT.

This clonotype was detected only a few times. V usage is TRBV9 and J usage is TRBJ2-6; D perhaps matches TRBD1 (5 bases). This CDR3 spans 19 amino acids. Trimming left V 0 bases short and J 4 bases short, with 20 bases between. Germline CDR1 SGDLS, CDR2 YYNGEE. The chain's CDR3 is CASSVAPQGGRSGANVLTF. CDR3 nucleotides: TGTGCCAGCAGCGTAGCGCCCCAGGGTGGTCGTTCAGGGGCCAACGTCCTGACTTTC. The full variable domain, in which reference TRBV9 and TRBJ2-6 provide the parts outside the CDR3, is DSGVTQTPKHLITATGQRVTLRCSPRSGDLSVYWYQQSLDQGLQFLIQYYNGEERAKGNILERFSAQQFPDLHSELNLSSLELGDSALYFCASSVAPQGGRSGANVLTFGAGSRLTVL.

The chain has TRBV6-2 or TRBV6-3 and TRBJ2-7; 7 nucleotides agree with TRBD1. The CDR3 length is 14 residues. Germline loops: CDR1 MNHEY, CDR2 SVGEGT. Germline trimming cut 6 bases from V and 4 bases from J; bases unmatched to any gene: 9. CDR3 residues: CASRETGSRYEQYF. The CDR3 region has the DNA TGTGCCAGCAGAGAGACAGGGAGTAGATACGAGCAGTACTTC.

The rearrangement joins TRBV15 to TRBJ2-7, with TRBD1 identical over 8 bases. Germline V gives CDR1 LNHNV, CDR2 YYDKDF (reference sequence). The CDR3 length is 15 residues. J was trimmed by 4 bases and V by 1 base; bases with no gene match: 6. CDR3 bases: TGTGCCACCAGCAGAGGCGGTCGGACAGGGTACGAGCAGTACTTC. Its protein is CATSRGGRTGYEQYF.

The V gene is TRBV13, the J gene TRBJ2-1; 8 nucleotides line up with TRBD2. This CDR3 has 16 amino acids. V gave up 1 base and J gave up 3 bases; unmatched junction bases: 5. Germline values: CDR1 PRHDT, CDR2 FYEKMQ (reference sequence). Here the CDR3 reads CASSLVAGGYYNEQFF. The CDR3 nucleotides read TGTGCCAGCAGCTTAGTGGCGGGAGGTTACTACAATGAGCAGTTCTTC.

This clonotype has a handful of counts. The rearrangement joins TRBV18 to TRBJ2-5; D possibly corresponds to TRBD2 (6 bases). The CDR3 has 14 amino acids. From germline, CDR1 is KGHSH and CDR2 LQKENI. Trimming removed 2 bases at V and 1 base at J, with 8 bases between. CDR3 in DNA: TGTGCCAGCTCACCAAGGAGGGGCCAAGAGACCCAGTACTTC. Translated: CASSPRRGQETQYF.

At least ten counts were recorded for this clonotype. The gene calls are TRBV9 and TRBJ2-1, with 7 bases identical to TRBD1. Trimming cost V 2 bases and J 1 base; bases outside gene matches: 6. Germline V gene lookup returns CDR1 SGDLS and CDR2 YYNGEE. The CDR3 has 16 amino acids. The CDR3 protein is CASSVNRGLSYNEQFF. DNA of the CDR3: TGTGCCAGCAGCGTTAATAGGGGGCTTTCCTACAATGAGCAGTTCTTC. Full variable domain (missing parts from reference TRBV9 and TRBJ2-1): DSGVTQTPKHLITATGQRVTLRCSPRSGDLSVYWYQQSLDQGLQFLIQYYNGEERAKGNILERFSAQQFPDLHSELNLSSLELGDSALYFCASSVNRGLSYNEQFFGPGTRLTVL.

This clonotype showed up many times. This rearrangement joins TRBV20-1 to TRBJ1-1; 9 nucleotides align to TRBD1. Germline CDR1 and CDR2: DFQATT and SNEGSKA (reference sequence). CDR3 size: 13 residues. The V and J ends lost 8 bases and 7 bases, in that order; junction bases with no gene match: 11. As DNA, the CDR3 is TGCAGTTCGCCGGGACAGGGACGAAATGAAGCTTTCTTT. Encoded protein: CSSPGQGRNEAFF.

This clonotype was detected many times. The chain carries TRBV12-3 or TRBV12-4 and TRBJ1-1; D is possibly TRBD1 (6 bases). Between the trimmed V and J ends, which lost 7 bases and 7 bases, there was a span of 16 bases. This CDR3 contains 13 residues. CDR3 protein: CASKLGGTGEAFF. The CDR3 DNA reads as TGTGCCAGCAAATTAGGGGGAACGGGTGAAGCTTTCTTT.

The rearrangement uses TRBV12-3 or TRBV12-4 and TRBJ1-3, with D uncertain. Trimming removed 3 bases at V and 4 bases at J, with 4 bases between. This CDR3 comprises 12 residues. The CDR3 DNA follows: TGTGCCAGCAGTTTTATGGGAAACACCATATATTTT. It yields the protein CASSFMGNTIYF.

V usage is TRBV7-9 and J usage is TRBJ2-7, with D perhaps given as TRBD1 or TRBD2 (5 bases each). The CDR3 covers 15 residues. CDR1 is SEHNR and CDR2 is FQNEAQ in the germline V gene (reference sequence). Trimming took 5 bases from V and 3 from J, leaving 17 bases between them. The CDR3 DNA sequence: TGTGCCAGCAGCCCGGTAGAGGGGTGGGACTACGAGCAGTACTTC. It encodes CASSPVEGWDYEQYF.

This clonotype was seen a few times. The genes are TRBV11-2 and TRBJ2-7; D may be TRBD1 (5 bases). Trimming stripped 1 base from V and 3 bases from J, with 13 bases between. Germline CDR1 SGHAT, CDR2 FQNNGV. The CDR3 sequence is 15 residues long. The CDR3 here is CASSLGFGADYEQYF. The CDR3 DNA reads TGTGCCAGCAGCTTAGGTTTTGGGGCTGACTACGAGCAGTACTTC.

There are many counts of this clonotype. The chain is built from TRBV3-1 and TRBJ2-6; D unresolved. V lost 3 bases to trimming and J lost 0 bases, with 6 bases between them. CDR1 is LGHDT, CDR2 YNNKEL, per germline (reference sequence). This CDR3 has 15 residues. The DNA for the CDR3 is TGTGCCAGCAGCCATCTACGCTCTGGGGCCAACGTCCTGACTTTC. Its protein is CASSHLRSGANVLTF.